The clone carrying this TCR beta chain showed up just a few times. These data belong to a study of blood T cells in healthy people across ages. Sample-barcoded 5' priming and a J-beta primer mix drove a second PCR of roughly 7 to 11 cycles. MiXCR, run by TCRdb on the 5' RACE reads, gives a single entry per CDR3 protein. The repertoire includes about 570,000 distinct CDR3 sequences, 25% to 30% of them detected once, and about 18% sits in the top ten. This TCR derives from a woman between 65 and 79 years old in good health. The sequenced sample consisted of blood.

The CDR3 is CASSSGEVETQYF. Written as DNA, the CDR3 is TGTGCCAGCAGTTCAGGGGAGGTTGAGACCCAGTACTTC. The chain has TRBV6-5 and TRBJ2-5; perhaps D is TRBD1 or TRBD2 (6 bases each). CDR3 size: 13 residues. Trimming removed 4 bases from V and 5 bases from J, with 11 bases in between. Per the germline V gene, CDR1 is MNHEY and CDR2 is SVGAGI.